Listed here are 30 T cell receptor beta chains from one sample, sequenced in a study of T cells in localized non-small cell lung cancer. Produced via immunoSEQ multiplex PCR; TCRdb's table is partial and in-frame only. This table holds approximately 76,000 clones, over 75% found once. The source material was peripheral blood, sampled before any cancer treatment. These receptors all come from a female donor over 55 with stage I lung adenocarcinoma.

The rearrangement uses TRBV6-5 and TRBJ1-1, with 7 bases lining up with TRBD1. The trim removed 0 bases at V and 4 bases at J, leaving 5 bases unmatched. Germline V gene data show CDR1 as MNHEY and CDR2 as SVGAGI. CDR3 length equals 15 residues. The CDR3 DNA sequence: TGTGCCAGCAGTTACTCCGGACAGGCCTTCACTGAAGCTTTCTTT. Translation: CASSYSGQAFTEAFF.

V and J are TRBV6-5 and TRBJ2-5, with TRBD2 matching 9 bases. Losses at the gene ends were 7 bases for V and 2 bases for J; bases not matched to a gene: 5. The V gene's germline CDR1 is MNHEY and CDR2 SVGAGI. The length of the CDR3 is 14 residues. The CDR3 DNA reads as TGTGCCAGCAAGGCGGGAGGGAGTCAAGAGACCCAGTACTTC. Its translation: CASKAGGSQETQYF.

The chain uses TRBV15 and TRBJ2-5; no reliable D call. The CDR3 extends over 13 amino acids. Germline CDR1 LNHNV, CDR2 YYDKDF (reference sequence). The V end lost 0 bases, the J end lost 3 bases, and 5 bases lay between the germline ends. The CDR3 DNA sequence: TGTGCCACCAGCAGAGATTTTGAAGAGACCCAGTACTTC. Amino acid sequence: CATSRDFEETQYF.

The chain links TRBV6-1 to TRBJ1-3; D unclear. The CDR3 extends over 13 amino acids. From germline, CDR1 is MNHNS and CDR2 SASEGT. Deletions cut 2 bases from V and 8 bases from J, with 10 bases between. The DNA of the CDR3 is TGTGCCAGCAGTGAACCGTGGCGGTACACCATATATTTT. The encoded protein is CASSEPWRYTIYF.

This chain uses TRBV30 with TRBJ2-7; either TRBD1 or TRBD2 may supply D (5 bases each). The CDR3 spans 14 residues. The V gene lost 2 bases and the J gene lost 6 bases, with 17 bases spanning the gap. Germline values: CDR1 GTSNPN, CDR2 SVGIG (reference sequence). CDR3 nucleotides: TGTGCCTGGAGTTCCGGGGCAGGGAGTTTCGAGCAGTACTTC. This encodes CAWSSGAGSFEQYF.

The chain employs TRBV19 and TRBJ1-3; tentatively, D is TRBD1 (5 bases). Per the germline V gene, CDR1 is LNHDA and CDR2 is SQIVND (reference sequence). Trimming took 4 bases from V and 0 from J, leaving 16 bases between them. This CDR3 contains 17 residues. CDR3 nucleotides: TGTGCCAGTAGTAATCGGGACCGTAGCCTCTCTGGAAACACCATATATTTT. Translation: CASSNRDRSLSGNTIYF.

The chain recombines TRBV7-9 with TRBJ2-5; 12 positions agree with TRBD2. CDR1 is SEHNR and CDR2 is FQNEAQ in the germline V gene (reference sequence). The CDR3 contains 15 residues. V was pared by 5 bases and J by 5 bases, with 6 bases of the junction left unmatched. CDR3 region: CASSPTSGSGETQYF. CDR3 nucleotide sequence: TGTGCCAGCAGCCCGACTAGCGGGAGTGGGGAGACCCAGTACTTC.

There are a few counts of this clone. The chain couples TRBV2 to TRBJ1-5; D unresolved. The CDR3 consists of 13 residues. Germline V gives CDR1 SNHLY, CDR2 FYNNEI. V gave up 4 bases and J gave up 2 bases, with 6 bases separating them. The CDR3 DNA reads TGTGCCAGCAGTGCAATGGGCAATCAGCCCCAGCATTTT. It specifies CASSAMGNQPQHF.

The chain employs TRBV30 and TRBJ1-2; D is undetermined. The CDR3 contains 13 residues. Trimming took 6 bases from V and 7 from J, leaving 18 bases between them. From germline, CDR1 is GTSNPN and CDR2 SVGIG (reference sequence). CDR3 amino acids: CACTKRGVAGYTF. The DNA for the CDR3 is TGTGCCTGTACTAAGCGCGGGGTAGCTGGCTACACCTTC.

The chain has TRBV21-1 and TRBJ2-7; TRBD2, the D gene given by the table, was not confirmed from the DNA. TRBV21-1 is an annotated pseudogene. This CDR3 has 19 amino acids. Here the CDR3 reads CASSKPPGLAGSYAYEQYF. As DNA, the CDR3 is TGTGCCAGCAGCAAACCGCCAGGACTAGCGGGATCCTACGCCTACGAGCAGTACTTC.

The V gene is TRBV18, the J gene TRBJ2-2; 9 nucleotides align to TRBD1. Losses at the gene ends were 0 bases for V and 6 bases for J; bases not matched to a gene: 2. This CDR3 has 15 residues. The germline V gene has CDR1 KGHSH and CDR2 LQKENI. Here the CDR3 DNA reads TGTGCCAGCTCACCACCCAGACAGGGGGCCGGGGAGCTGTTTTTT. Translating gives CASSPPRQGAGELFF. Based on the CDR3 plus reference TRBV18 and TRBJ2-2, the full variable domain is NAGVMQNPRHLVRRRGQEARLRCSPMKGHSHVYWYRQLPEEGLKFMVYLQKENIIDESGMPKERFSAEFPKEGPSILRIQQVVRGDSAAYFCASSPPRQGAGELFFGEGSRLTVL.

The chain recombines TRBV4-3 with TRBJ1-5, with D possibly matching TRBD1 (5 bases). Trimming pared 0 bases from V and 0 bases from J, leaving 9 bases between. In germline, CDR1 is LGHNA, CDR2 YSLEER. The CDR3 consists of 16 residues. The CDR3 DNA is TGCGCCAGCAGCCAAGATTCTAGGGGTAGCAATCAGCCCCAGCATTTT. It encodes CASSQDSRGSNQPQHF.

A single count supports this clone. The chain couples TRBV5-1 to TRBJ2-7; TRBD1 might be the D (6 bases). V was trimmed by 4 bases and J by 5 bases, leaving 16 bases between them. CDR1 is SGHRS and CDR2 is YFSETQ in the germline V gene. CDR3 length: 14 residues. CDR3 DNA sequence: TGCGCCAGCAGCCTAGATACAGGGTTGAACGAGCAGTACTTC. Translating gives CASSLDTGLNEQYF.

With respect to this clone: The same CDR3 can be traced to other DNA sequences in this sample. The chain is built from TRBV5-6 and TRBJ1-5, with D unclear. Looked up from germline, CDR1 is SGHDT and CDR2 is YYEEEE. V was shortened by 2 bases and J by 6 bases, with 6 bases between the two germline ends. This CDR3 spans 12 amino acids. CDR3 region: CASSFKGQPQHF. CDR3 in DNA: TGTGCCAGCAGCTTCAAGGGTCAGCCCCAGCATTTT.

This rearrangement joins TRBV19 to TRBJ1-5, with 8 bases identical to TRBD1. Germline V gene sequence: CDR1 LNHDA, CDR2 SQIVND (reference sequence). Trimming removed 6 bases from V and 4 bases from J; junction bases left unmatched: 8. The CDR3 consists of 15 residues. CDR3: CASSNRQGWNQPQHF. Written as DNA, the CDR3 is TGTGCCAGTAGCAATCGACAGGGGTGGAATCAGCCCCAGCATTTT.

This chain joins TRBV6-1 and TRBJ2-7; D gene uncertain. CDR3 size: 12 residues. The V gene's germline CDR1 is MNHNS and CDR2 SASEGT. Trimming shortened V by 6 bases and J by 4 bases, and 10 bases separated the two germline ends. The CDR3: CASRIGPYEQYF. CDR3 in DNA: TGTGCCAGCAGGATTGGGCCGTACGAGCAGTACTTC.

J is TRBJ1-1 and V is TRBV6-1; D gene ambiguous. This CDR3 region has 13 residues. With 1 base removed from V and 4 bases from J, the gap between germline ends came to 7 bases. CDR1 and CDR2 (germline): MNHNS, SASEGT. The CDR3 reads CASSEVSSTEAFF. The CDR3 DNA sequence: TGTGCCAGCAGTGAAGTTTCTAGCACTGAAGCTTTCTTT.

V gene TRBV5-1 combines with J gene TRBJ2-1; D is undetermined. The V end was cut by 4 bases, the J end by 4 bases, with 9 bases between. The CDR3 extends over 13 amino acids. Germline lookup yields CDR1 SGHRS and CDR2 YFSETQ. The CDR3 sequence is CASSRAGYNEQFF. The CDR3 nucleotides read TGCGCCAGCAGCAGAGCCGGGTACAATGAGCAGTTCTTC.

The CDR3 bases are TGTGCCAGCGGCCGCGTCTCCCTCTACGAGCAGTACTTC. Residues: CASGRVSLYEQYF. This chain connects TRBV6-5 to TRBJ2-7; D uncertain. The germline V gene encodes CDR1 MNHEY and CDR2 SVGAGI. The CDR3 has 13 amino acids. Trimming shortened V by 8 bases and J by 3 bases, and 14 bases separated the two germline ends.

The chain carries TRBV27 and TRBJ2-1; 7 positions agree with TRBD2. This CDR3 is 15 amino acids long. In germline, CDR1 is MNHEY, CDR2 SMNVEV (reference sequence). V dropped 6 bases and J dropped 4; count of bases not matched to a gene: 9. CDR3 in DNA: TGTGCCAGCAGCAAACCTCCGCGGGGGTACAATGAGCAGTTCTTC. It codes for CASSKPPRGYNEQFF.

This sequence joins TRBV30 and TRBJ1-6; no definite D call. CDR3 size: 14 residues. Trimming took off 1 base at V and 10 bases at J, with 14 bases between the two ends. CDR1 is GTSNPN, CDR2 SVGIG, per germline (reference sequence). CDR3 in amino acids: CAWSGFPGGSPLHF. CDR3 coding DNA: TGTGCCTGGAGTGGGTTCCCAGGCGGATCACCCCTCCACTTT.

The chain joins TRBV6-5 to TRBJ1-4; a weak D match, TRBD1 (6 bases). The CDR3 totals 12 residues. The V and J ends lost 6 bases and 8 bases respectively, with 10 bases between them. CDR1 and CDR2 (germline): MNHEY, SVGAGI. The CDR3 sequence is CASSRDREKLFF. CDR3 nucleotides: TGTGCCAGCAGCCGCGACAGGGAAAAACTGTTTTTT.

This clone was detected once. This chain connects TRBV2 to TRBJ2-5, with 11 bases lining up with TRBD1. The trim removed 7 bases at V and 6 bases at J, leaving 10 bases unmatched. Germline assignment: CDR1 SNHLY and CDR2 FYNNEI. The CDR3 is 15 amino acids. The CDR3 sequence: CASTPPGTGGKTQYF. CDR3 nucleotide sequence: TGTGCCAGCACCCCACCCGGGACAGGGGGGAAGACCCAGTACTTC.

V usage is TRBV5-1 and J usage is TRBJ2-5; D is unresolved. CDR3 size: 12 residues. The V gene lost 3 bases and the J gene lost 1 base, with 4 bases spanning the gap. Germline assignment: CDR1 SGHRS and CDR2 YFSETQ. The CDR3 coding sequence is TGCGCCAGCAGCTCCGGCCAAGAGACCCAGTACTTC. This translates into CASSSGQETQYF.

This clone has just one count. Written as DNA, the CDR3 is TGTGCCAGCAGCTTAGATGGGAGGGGGGAGACCCAGTACTTC. Translating gives CASSLDGRGETQYF. This sequence joins TRBV7-6 and TRBJ2-5, with D possibly TRBD2 on 7 matching bases. V lost 1 base, J lost 5 bases, and 11 bases lay in between. The germline CDR1 and CDR2 sequences are SGHVS and FNYEAQ. CDR3 length equals 14 residues.

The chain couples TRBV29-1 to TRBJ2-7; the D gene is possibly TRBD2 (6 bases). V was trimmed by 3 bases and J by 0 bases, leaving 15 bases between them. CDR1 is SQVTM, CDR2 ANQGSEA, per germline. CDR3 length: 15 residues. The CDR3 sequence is CSVEGGWGSSYEQYF. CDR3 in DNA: TGCAGCGTTGAGGGGGGATGGGGGAGCTCCTACGAGCAGTACTTC.

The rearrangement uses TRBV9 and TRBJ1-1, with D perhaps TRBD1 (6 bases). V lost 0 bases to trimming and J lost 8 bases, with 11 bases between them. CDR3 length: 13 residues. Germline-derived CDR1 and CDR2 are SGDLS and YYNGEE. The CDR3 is CASSVGGTYEAFF. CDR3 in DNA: TGTGCCAGCAGCGTAGGTGGGACATACGAAGCTTTCTTT.

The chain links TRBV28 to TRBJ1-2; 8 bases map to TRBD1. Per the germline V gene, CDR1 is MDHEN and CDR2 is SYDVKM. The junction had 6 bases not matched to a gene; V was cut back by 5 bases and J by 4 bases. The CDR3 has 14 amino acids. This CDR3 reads CASSIAGTGYGYTF. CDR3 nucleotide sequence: TGTGCCAGCAGTATAGCCGGGACAGGCTATGGCTACACCTTC.

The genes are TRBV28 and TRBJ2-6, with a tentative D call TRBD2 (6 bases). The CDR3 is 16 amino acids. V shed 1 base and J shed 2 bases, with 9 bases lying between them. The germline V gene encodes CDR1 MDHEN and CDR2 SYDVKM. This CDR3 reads CASSLSAGTGANVLTF. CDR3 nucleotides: TGTGCCAGCAGTTTATCGGCGGGAACTGGGGCCAACGTCCTGACTTTC. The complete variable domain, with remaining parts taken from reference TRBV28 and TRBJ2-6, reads DVKVTQSSRYLVKRTGEKVFLECVQDMDHENMFWYRQDPGLGLRLIYFSYDVKMKEKGDIPEGYSVSREKKERFSLILESASTNQTSMYLCASSLSAGTGANVLTFGAGSRLTVL.

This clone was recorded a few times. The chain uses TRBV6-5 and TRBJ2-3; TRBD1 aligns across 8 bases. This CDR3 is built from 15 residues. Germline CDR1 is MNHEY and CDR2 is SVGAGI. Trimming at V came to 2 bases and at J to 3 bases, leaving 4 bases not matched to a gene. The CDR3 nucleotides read TGTGCCAGCAGTTACACCCAGGGGGCAACAGATACGCAGTATTTT. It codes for CASSYTQGATDTQYF.